The next 15 T cell receptor beta chains were all read from a single sample in a study of response to subunit inactivated influenza vaccine. TCRdb re-derived calls from the RT-PCR reads in MiXCR, one entry per CDR3 protein. The top ten clones hold about 11% of a sample with about 570,000 distinct CDR3 sequences, roughly 10% of them seen once. The same sample was also studied in work on T cells expressing NK-cell markers. That report notes: The authors made TCR beta cDNA libraries by 5'RACE template switching. This switching added a universal primer site and UMIs.

The source was PBMCs from blood, collected on the day of vaccination. These receptors were collected from a middle-aged man who received an inactivated influenza vaccine.

The sample holds a few counts of this clonotype. The chain combines TRBV7-9 with TRBJ2-3, with D tentatively TRBD1 (6 bases). V shed 1 base and J shed 7 bases, with 18 bases lying between them. Germline V gene lookup returns CDR1 SEHNR and CDR2 FQNEAQ (reference sequence). The CDR3 has 16 amino acids. The CDR3 protein is CASSLGGQLGTHTQYF. In DNA form, the CDR3 reads TGTGCCAGCAGCTTAGGTGGACAGCTAGGTACCCATACGCAGTATTTT.

A few counts support this clonotype. V gene TRBV20-1 combines with J gene TRBJ2-5; tentatively, D is TRBD1 or TRBD2 (5 bases each). The CDR3 loop spans 11 amino acids. Trimming stripped 5 bases from V and 2 bases from J, with 6 bases between. Germline V CDR1 and CDR2: DFQATT, SNEGSKA (reference sequence). The CDR3 DNA sequence: TGCAGTGCTGGGGGTCAAGAGACCCAGTACTTC. Protein sequence: CSAGGQETQYF.

This clonotype was detected ten times or more. V and J are TRBV2 and TRBJ2-1; TRBD1 aligns across 7 bases. The J segment lost 4 bases and the V segment lost 4 bases, leaving 7 bases of the junction unmatched. In germline, CDR1 is SNHLY, CDR2 FYNNEI. CDR3 length: 15 residues. In DNA form, the CDR3 reads TGTGCCAGCAGTGCGGGGACAGCAAAATACAATGAGCAGTTCTTC. Amino acid sequence: CASSAGTAKYNEQFF.

Ten or more counts support this clonotype. The chain has TRBV20-1 and TRBJ1-5, with a weak D call TRBD1 (5 bases). The ends were cut back, 6 bases at V and 3 bases at J, with 21 bases in the middle. The CDR3 spans 16 residues. Germline V gene lookup returns CDR1 DFQATT and CDR2 SNEGSKA (reference sequence). CDR3 in DNA: TGCAGTGCCAGGGAGTCTGGGGCAGGTTTCAATCAGCCCCAGCATTTT. It is translated as CSARESGAGFNQPQHF.

This clonotype was observed a handful of times. The V call is TRBV10-2, the J call TRBJ2-1, with D possibly TRBD1 on 5 matching bases. Trimming removed 6 bases at V and 5 bases at J, with 14 bases between. This CDR3 has 14 residues. Germline V CDR1 and CDR2: WSHSY, SAAADI. The CDR3 is CASSSGRADNEQFF. Here the CDR3 DNA reads TGCGCCAGCAGCTCGGGCAGGGCGGACAATGAGCAGTTCTTC.

This clonotype has a single count. V usage is TRBV5-6 and J usage is TRBJ2-5, with unresolved D. Germline CDR1 and CDR2: SGHDT and YYEEEE. Trimming pared 5 bases from V and 7 bases from J, leaving 15 bases between. The CDR3 is made up of 13 amino acids. This chain's CDR3 is CASRPVSEGTQYF. Written as DNA, the CDR3 is TGTGCCAGCAGACCGGTGAGCGAAGGGACCCAGTACTTC.

This clonotype has only a few counts. The chain is built from TRBV4-3 and TRBJ2-7; D is uncertain. CDR1 and CDR2 from the germline V gene are LGHNA and YSLEER. The CDR3 length is 15 residues. The V end was cut by 0 bases, the J end by 4 bases, with 13 bases between. In nucleotides, the CDR3 is TGCGCCAGCAGCCAAGATTTAGTTTCACGATACGAGCAGTACTTC. This gives the protein CASSQDLVSRYEQYF.

The V call is TRBV11-2, the J call TRBJ1-5; TRBD1 might be the D (6 bases). V was shortened by 3 bases and J by 4 bases, with 19 bases between the two germline ends. From germline, CDR1 is SGHAT and CDR2 FQNNGV. This CDR3 is 17 amino acids long. The CDR3 is CASSFPWVGGGNQPQHF. CDR3 sequence (DNA): TGTGCCAGCAGCTTCCCTTGGGTAGGGGGGGGGAATCAGCCCCAGCATTTT. The full variable domain, in which reference TRBV11-2 and TRBJ1-5 provide the parts outside the CDR3, is EAGVAQSPRYKIIEKRQSVAFWCNPISGHATLYWYQQILGQGPKLLIQFQNNGVVDDSQLPKDRFSAERLKGVDSTLKIQPAKLEDSAVYLCASSFPWVGGGNQPQHFGDGTRLSIL.

This clonotype was detected only a few times. The chain couples TRBV20-1 to TRBJ2-3; D unresolved. This CDR3 contains 14 residues. V lost 6 bases, J lost 0 bases, and 13 bases lay in between. CDR1 is DFQATT, CDR2 SNEGSKA, per germline (reference sequence). The CDR3 loop is CSAGGHPSTDTQYF. CDR3 sequence (DNA): TGCAGTGCGGGCGGTCACCCTAGCACAGATACGCAGTATTTT.

CDR3 coding DNA: TGTGCCACCAAACCAGGCGTCGGTGAGCAGTTCTTC. It is translated as CATKPGVGEQFF. J is TRBJ2-1 and V is TRBV12-3 or TRBV12-4; D gene unclear. The CDR3 has 12 amino acids. V was clipped by 10 bases and J by 9 bases, with 16 bases between them.

This clonotype was seen a handful of times. The chain links TRBV7-2 to TRBJ2-4; D possibly matches TRBD1 or TRBD2 (6 bases each). This CDR3 spans 15 amino acids. V was shortened by 6 bases and J by 0 bases, with 12 bases between the two germline ends. Germline loops: CDR1 SGHTA, CDR2 FQGNSA. The CDR3 nucleotides are TGTGCCAGCAGTTCGAGGGGGGTAGCCAAAAACATTCAGTACTTC. It is translated as CASSSRGVAKNIQYF.

This clonotype was observed a few times. This rearrangement joins TRBV4-1 to TRBJ2-1, with TRBD2 identical over 7 bases. The CDR3 consists of 18 residues. Germline CDR1 is MGHRA and CDR2 is YSYEKL. The V gene end was trimmed by 4 bases and the J gene end by 5 bases; junction bases not matched to a gene: 17. For the CDR3, the DNA is TGCGCCAGCAGCCTCCGGGGAGGGAGTTTTATTAGGGACAATGAGCAGTTCTTC. Translated, it gives CASSLRGGSFIRDNEQFF.

The CDR3 DNA sequence: TGTGCCAGCAGCTTTTCGCTAGCTAGCACAGATACGCAGTATTTT. Encoded protein: CASSFSLASTDTQYF. The V and J genes are TRBV5-6 and TRBJ2-3, with D possibly TRBD2 on 5 matching bases. The CDR3 is 15 residues long. V lost 2 bases and J 0 bases, leaving 10 bases between the germline ends. Germline V gives CDR1 SGHDT, CDR2 YYEEEE. Together with reference TRBV5-6 and TRBJ2-3, the CDR3 gives the full variable domain: DAGVTQSPTHLIKTRGQQVTLRCSPKSGHDTVSWYQQALGQGPQFIFQYYEEEERQRGNFPDRFSGHQFPNYSSELNVNALLLGDSALYLCASSFSLASTDTQYFGPGTRLTVL.

This clonotype was counted ten times or more. This sequence joins TRBV4-3 and TRBJ2-1; D is uncertain. The CDR3 loop spans 11 amino acids. Trimming took off 1 base at V and 12 bases at J, with 7 bases between the two ends. The germline V gene encodes CDR1 LGHNA and CDR2 YSLEER. CDR3 nucleotide sequence: TGCGCCAGCAGCCAAGGGTTGGTGCAGTTCTTC. It translates to CASSQGLVQFF.

This clonotype has just a few counts. The gene calls are TRBV20-1 and TRBJ2-1; 10 bases fit TRBD2. Losses at the gene ends were 3 bases for V and 2 bases for J; bases not matched to a gene: 7. Germline V gene sequence: CDR1 DFQATT, CDR2 SNEGSKA (reference sequence). This CDR3 has 16 amino acids. The CDR3 is CSASSPSGSAYNEQFF. The CDR3 DNA reads TGCAGTGCTAGCTCGCCTAGCGGGAGCGCCTACAATGAGCAGTTCTTC.